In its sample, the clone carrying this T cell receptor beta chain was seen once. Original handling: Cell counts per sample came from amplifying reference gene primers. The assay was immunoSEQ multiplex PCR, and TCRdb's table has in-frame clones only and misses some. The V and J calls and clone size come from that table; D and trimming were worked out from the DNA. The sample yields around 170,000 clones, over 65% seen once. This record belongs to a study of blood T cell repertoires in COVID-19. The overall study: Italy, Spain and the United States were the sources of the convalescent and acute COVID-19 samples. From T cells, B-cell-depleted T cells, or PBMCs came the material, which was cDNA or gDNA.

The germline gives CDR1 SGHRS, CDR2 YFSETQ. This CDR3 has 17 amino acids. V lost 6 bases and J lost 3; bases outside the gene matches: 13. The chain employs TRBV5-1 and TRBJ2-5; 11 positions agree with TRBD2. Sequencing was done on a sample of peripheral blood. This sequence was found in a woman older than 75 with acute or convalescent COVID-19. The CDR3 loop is CASTLPRLAGGEETQYF. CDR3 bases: TGCGCCAGCACCCTCCCGCGTCTAGCGGGAGGTGAAGAGACCCAGTACTTC.